This T cell receptor (beta chain) was sequenced for a study of blood T cell repertoires in COVID-19. In the study overall: Donors in the United States, Italy and Spain gave samples during acute or convalescent COVID-19.

Original processing methods: Amplifying reference gene primers gave estimates of nucleated cell counts. Sequencing used immunoSEQ multiplex PCR; TCRdb keeps in-frame clones, though not all of them. V, J and clone size derive from that table, while D and trimming were established from the DNA sequence. This table has hundreds of thousands of clones, 92% appearing once. The TCR was taken from a man between 60 and 75 years old with COVID-19, enrolled during active disease. Source material: peripheral blood.

CDR3 protein: CASSRGNTEAFF. For the CDR3, the DNA is TGTGCCAGTAGTAGAGGGAACACTGAAGCTTTCTTT. V and J are TRBV19 and TRBJ1-1; D ambiguous. The CDR3 loop spans 12 amino acids. V was cut by 4 bases and J by 1 base, with 4 bases left in between. Germline-derived CDR1 and CDR2 are LNHDA and SQIVND (reference sequence).